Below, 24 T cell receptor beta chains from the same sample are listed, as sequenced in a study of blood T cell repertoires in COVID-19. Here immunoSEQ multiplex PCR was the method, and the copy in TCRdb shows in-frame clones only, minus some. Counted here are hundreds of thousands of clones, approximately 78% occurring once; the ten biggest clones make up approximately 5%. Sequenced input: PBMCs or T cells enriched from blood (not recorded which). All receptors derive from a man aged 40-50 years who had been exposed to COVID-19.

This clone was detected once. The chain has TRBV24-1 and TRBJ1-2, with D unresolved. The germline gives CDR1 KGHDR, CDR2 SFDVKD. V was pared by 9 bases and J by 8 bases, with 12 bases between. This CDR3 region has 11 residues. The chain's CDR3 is CATGDGMGYTF. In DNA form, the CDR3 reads TGTGCCACCGGAGACGGGATGGGCTACACCTTC.

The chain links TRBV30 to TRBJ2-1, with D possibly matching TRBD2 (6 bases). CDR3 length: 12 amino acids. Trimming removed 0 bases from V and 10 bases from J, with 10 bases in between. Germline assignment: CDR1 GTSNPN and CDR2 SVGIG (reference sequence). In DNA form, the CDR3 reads TGTGCCTGGAGTGTACGAGGACTAGAGCAGTTCTTC. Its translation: CAWSVRGLEQFF.

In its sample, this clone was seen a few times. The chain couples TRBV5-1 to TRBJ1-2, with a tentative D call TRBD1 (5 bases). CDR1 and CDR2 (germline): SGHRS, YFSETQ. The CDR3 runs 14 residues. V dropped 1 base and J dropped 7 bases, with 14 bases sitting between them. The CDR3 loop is CASSLPGDSGGYTF. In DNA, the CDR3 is TGCGCCAGCAGCTTGCCGGGGGACTCGGGTGGCTACACCTTC.

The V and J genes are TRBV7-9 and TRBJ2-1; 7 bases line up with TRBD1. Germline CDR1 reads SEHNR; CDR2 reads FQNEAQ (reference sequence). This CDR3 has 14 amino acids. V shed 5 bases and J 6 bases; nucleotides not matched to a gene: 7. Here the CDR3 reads CASSPRTGGNEQFF. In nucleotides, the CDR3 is TGTGCCAGCAGCCCCCGGACAGGTGGCAATGAGCAGTTCTTC.

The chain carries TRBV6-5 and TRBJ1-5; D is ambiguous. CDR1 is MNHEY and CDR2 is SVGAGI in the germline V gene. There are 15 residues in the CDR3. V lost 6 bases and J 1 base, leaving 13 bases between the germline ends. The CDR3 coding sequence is TGTGCCAGCAGCCCCTTGGCGGGAAGCAATCAGCCCCAGCATTTT. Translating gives CASSPLAGSNQPQHF.

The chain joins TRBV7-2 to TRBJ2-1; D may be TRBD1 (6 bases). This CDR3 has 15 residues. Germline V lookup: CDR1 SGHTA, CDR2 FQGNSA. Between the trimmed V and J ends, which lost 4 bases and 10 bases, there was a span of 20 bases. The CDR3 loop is CASSSMYPGVHEQFF. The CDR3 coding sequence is TGTGCCAGCAGCTCTATGTATCCAGGGGTTCACGAGCAGTTCTTC.

For the CDR3, the DNA is TGTGCCACGGCAATTAGCACGGTGAACACTATGGTCTACTTC. Its translation is CATAISTVNTMVYF. The J gene is TRBJ2-5, the V gene TRBV27, with unresolved D. The V end lost 10 bases, the J end lost 14 bases, and 29 bases lay between the germline ends. From germline, CDR1 is MNHEY and CDR2 SMNVEV (reference sequence). CDR3 length: 14 amino acids.

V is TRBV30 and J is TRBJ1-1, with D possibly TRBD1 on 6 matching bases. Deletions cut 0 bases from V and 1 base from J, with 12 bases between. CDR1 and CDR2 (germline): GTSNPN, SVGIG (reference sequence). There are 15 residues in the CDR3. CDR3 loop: CAWSVLRGRNTEAFF. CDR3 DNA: TGTGCCTGGAGTGTACTCAGGGGCCGGAACACTGAAGCTTTCTTT. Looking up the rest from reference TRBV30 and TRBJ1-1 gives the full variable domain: SQTIHQWPATLVQPVGSPLSLECTVEGTSNPNLYWYRQAAGRGLQLLFYSVGIGQISSEVPQNLSASRPQDRQFILSSKKLLLSDSGFYLCAWSVLRGRNTEAFFGQGTRLTVV.

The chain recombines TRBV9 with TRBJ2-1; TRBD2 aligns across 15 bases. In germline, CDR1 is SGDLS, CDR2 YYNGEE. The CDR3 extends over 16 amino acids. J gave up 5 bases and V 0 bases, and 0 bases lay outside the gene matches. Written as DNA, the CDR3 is TGTGCCAGCAGCGTAGGGACTAGCGGGAGGGACAATGAGCAGTTCTTC. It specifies CASSVGTSGRDNEQFF. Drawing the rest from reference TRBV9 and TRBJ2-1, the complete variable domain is DSGVTQTPKHLITATGQRVTLRCSPRSGDLSVYWYQQSLDQGLQFLIQYYNGEERAKGNILERFSAQQFPDLHSELNLSSLELGDSALYFCASSVGTSGRDNEQFFGPGTRLTVL.

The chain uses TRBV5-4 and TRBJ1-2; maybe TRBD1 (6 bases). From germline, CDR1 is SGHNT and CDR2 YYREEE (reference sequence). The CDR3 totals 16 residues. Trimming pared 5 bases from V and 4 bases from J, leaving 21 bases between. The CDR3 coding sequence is TGTGCCAGCAGTTCTCAGGACAGAACCGGAACCTATGGCTACACCTTC. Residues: CASSSQDRTGTYGYTF.

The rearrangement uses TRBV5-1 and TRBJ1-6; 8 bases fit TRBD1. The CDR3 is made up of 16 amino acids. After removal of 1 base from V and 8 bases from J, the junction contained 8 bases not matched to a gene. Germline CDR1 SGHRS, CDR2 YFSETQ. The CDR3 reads CASSLFTDRADSPLHF. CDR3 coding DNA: TGCGCCAGCAGCTTGTTTACGGACAGGGCGGATTCACCCCTCCACTTT.

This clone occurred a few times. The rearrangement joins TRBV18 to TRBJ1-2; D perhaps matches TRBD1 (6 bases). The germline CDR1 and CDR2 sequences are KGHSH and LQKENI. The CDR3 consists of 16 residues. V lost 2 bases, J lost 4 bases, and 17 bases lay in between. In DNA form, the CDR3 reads TGTGCCAGCTCACCAACCTACGGGGACACTTCCTATGGCTACACCTTC. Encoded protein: CASSPTYGDTSYGYTF.

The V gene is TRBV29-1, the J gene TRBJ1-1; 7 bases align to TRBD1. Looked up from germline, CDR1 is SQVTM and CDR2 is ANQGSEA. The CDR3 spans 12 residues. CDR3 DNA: TGCACCGTACAGGGGATGAACACTGAAGCTTTCTTT. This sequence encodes CTVQGMNTEAFF.

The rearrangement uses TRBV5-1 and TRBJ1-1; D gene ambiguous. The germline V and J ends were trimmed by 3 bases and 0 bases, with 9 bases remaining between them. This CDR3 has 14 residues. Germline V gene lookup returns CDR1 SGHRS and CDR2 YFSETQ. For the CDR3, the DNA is TGCGCCAGCAGCTCCGCGTCTGTGAACACTGAAGCTTTCTTT. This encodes CASSSASVNTEAFF. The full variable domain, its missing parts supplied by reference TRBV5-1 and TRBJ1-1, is KAGVTQTPRYLIKTRGQQVTLSCSPISGHRSVSWYQQTPGQGLQFLFEYFSETQRNKGNFPGRFSGRQFSNSRSEMNVSTLELGDSALYLCASSSASVNTEAFFGQGTRLTVV.

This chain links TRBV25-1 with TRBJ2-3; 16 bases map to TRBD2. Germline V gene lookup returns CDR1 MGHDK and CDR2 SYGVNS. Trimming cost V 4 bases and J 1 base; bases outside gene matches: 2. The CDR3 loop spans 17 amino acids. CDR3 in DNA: TGTGCCAGCAGTGGTGGGACTAGCGGGAGGGGCACAGATACGCAGTATTTT. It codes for CASSGGTSGRGTDTQYF.

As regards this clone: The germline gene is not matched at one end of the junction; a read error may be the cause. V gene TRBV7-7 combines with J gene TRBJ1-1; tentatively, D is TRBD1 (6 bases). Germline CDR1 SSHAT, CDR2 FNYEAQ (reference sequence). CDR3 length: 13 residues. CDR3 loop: CASSTDRNTEAFF. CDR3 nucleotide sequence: TGTGCTAGCAGCACGGACAGGAACACTGAAGCTTTCTTT. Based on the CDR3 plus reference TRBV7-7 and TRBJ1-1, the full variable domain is GAGVSQSPRYKVTKRGQDVTLRCDPISSHATLYWYQQALGQGPEFLTYFNYEAQPDKSGLPSDRFSAERPEGSISTLTIQRTEQRDSAMYRCASSTDRNTEAFFGQGTRLTVV.

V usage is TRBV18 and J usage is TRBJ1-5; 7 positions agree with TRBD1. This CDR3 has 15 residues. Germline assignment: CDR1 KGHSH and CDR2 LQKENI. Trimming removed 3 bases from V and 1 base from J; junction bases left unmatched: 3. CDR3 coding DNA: TGTGCCAGCTCACCGAACAGGGGCAGCAATCAGCCCCAGCATTTT. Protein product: CASSPNRGSNQPQHF.

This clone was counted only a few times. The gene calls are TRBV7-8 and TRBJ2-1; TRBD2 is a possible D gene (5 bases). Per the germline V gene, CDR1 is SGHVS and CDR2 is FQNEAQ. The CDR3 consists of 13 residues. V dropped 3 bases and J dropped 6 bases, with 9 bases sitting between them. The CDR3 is CASSFGGLNEQFF. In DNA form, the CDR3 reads TGTGCCAGCAGCTTTGGCGGACTCAATGAGCAGTTCTTC.

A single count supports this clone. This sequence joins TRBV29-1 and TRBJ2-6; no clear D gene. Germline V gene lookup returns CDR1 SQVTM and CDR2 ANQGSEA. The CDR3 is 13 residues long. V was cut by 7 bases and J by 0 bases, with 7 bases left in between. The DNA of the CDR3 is TGCAGCGCCACAGACTCTGGGGCCAACGTCCTGACTTTC. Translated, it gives CSATDSGANVLTF.

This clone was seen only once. Here the CDR3 reads CASRSLSSGANVLTF. Here the CDR3 DNA reads TGTGCCTCCCGGTCCTTAAGCTCTGGGGCCAACGTCCTGACTTTC. J is TRBJ2-6 and V is TRBV18; D is uncertain. The CDR3 has 15 residues. Germline V CDR1 and CDR2: KGHSH, LQKENI. The V and J ends lost 11 bases and 0 bases respectively, with 14 bases between them.

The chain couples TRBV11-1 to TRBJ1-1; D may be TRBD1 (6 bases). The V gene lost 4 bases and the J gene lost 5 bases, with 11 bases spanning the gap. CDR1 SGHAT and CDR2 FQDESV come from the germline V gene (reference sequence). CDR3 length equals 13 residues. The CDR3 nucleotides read TGTGCCAGCAGCTCCGACAGGATTACTGAAGCTTTCTTT. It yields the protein CASSSDRITEAFF.

CDR3 sequence: CASSYGTEGQETQYF. The CDR3 bases are TGTGCCAGTAGTTACGGGACAGAAGGACAAGAGACCCAGTACTTC. The chain uses TRBV19 and TRBJ2-5, with 7 bases lining up with TRBD1. The CDR3 sequence is 15 residues long. J lost 2 bases, V lost 5 bases, and 8 bases had no gene match. Germline CDR1 is LNHDA and CDR2 is SQIVND (reference sequence).

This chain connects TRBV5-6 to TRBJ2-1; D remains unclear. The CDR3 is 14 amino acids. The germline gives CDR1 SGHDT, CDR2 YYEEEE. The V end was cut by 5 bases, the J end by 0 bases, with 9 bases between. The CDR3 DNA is TGTGCCAGCAGTAAACCCAGCTCCTACAATGAGCAGTTCTTC. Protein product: CASSKPSSYNEQFF.

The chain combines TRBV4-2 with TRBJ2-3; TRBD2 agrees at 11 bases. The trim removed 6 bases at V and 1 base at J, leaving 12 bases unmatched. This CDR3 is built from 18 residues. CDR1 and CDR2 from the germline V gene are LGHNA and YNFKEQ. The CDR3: CASSQTSGSRGGTDTQYF. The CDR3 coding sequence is TGTGCCAGCAGTCAAACTAGCGGGAGCCGAGGAGGCACAGATACGCAGTATTTT.